The 27 T cell receptor beta chains presented below share a single source sample, sequenced in a study of CD4 T cells in relation to SARS-CoV-2 and coronaviruses. Unexposed donor CD4+ T cells date from 2011-2018, before the COVID-19 pandemic. The cells were cultured for about ten days before CD4+ T cells were isolated. These receptors' targets are unknown. Clones were read by immunoSEQ multiplex PCR, and TCRdb kept only the in-frame ones, dropping some. The sample lists almost 20,000 clones, roughly 81% occurring once. The specimen was CD4+ T cells from PBMCs, cultured in vitro. These receptors originate from a human donor in good health.

The genes are TRBV5-1 and TRBJ2-2, with TRBD2 matching over 15 bases. The CDR3 runs 19 residues. Per germline, CDR1 SGHRS and CDR2 YFSETQ. Trimming removed 0 bases from V and 5 bases from J; junction bases left unmatched: 8. CDR3 bases: TGCGCCAGCAGCTTGGGTAGGACGGGGACTAGCGGGAGGACCGGGGAGCTGTTTTTT. This encodes CASSLGRTGTSGRTGELFF.

This chain connects TRBV6-2 or TRBV6-3 to TRBJ2-3; 13 nucleotides match TRBD2. In germline, CDR1 is MNHEY, CDR2 SVGEGT. Trimming removed 6 bases from V and 1 base from J; junction bases left unmatched: 4. The length of the CDR3 is 16 residues. The CDR3 here is CASSPTSGRGTDTQYF. The CDR3 DNA is TGTGCCAGCAGCCCTACTAGCGGGAGGGGCACAGATACGCAGTATTTT.

This chain links TRBV4-1 with TRBJ1-4, with a weak D call TRBD1 (5 bases). The CDR3 consists of 16 residues. Germline CDR1 MGHRA, CDR2 YSYEKL. V was shortened by 1 base and J by 5 bases, with 14 bases between the two germline ends. CDR3 sequence reads: CASSQANRGRNEKLFF. In DNA, the CDR3 is TGCGCCAGCAGCCAAGCCAACCGGGGCCGAAATGAAAAACTGTTTTTT.

The genes are TRBV29-1 and TRBJ1-5; D is perhaps TRBD1 (6 bases). V lost 4 bases, J lost 5 bases, and 12 bases lay in between. The CDR3 contains 13 residues. CDR1 SQVTM and CDR2 ANQGSEA come from the germline V gene. The CDR3 nucleotides read TGCAGCGTTGTAGGGGGACGGGATCAGCCCCAGCATTTT. This gives the protein CSVVGGRDQPQHF.

This sequence joins TRBV6-4 and TRBJ2-5, with a weak D call TRBD2 (6 bases). V lost 10 bases to trimming and J lost 7 bases, with 13 bases between them. Germline-derived CDR1 and CDR2 are MRHNA and SNTAGT. This CDR3 is 11 amino acids long. For the CDR3, the DNA is TGTGCCACCGAGGGAGGAGGGACCCAGTACTTC. Translated, it gives CATEGGGTQYF.

The chain carries TRBV19 and TRBJ1-2; possibly TRBD1 for D (5 bases). Germline loops: CDR1 LNHDA, CDR2 SQIVND (reference sequence). V was clipped by 6 bases and J by 2 bases, with 13 bases between them. The CDR3 is 14 amino acids. Here the CDR3 reads CASSYLTENYGYTF. CDR3 sequence (DNA): TGTGCCAGTAGCTACCTGACAGAAAACTATGGCTACACCTTC.

The chain carries TRBV7-9 and TRBJ2-5, with D possibly being TRBD2 (5 bases). This CDR3 has 12 amino acids. V was trimmed by 2 bases and J by 10 bases, leaving 11 bases between them. The germline V gene has CDR1 SEHNR and CDR2 FQNEAQ (reference sequence). As DNA, the CDR3 is TGTGCCAGCAGCTTATCCCGGGGTGACCAGTACTTC. It is translated as CASSLSRGDQYF.

The gene calls are TRBV18 and TRBJ1-2; possible D gene TRBD1, 5 bases. Trimming stripped 3 bases from V and 0 bases from J, with 11 bases between. This CDR3 region has 15 residues. The germline V gene encodes CDR1 KGHSH and CDR2 LQKENI. This chain's CDR3 is CASSPPGPTNYGYTF. CDR3 bases: TGTGCCAGCTCACCTCCGGGGCCAACTAACTATGGCTACACCTTC.

The chain is built from TRBV27 and TRBJ1-6; D is ambiguous. In germline, CDR1 is MNHEY, CDR2 SMNVEV (reference sequence). Between the trimmed V and J ends, which lost 3 bases and 6 bases, there was a span of 12 bases. This CDR3 is 15 amino acids long. The DNA for the CDR3 is TGTGCCAGCAGTTTCGAACGGGTTCTTAATTCACCCCTCCACTTT. Translated, it gives CASSFERVLNSPLHF.

The chain recombines TRBV6-6 with TRBJ1-3; possible D gene TRBD1, 5 bases. The ends were cut back, 6 bases at V and 3 bases at J, with 9 bases in the middle. The length of the CDR3 is 13 residues. CDR1 and CDR2 (germline): MNHNY, SVGAGI (reference sequence). CDR3 sequence reads: CASSMTVGNTIYF. CDR3 DNA sequence: TGTGCCAGCAGCATGACAGTTGGAAACACCATATATTTT.

The chain combines TRBV19 with TRBJ2-7; possibly TRBD1 for D (5 bases). CDR1 and CDR2 (germline): LNHDA, SQIVND (reference sequence). The CDR3 loop spans 13 amino acids. Trimming removed 4 bases from V and 0 bases from J, with 7 bases in between. The CDR3 coding sequence is TGTGCCAGTAGTAGCAGGGACTCCTACGAGCAGTACTTC. Encoded protein: CASSSRDSYEQYF.

The chain carries TRBV7-6 and TRBJ2-5; the D is unclear. Trimming took off 2 bases at V and 5 bases at J, with 12 bases between the two ends. Germline assignment: CDR1 SGHVS and CDR2 FNYEAQ. CDR3 length: 14 amino acids. CDR3 loop: CASSLSLVMETQYF. The CDR3 DNA sequence: TGTGCCAGCAGCTTATCCCTGGTAATGGAGACCCAGTACTTC.

V is TRBV18 and J is TRBJ2-7; D is undetermined. Trimming removed 6 bases at V and 4 bases at J, with 10 bases between. The germline V gene encodes CDR1 KGHSH and CDR2 LQKENI. This CDR3 is 12 amino acids long. CDR3 in amino acids: CASSPRGYEQYF. The CDR3 DNA reads TGTGCCAGCTCCCCTCGTGGGTACGAGCAGTACTTC.

The gene calls are TRBV6-5 and TRBJ1-3; D remains unclear. The CDR3 totals 13 residues. Germline values: CDR1 MNHEY, CDR2 SVGAGI. V was shortened by 10 bases and J by 0 bases, with 10 bases between the two germline ends. CDR3: CATEVGSGNTIYF. For the CDR3, the DNA is TGTGCCACGGAGGTGGGCTCTGGAAACACCATATATTTT.

The rearrangement joins TRBV6-7 to TRBJ1-2, with D unclear. TRBV6-7 is identified as an open reading frame with a role that is uncertain. The CDR3 has 18 residues. V was shortened by 9 bases and J by 1 base, with 27 bases between the two germline ends. The CDR3 nucleotides are TGTGCCAGAGACCTCGAGCCGACACCCGGAGGCATTAACTATGGCTACACCTTC. Protein: CARDLEPTPGGINYGYTF.

J is TRBJ2-7 and V is TRBV18, with 13 bases matching TRBD2. V lost 2 bases, J lost 0 bases, and 7 bases stayed unmatched. The CDR3 has 18 amino acids. Germline CDR1 is KGHSH and CDR2 is LQKENI. This chain's CDR3 is CASSPSELAGGPSYEQYF. In nucleotides, the CDR3 is TGTGCCAGCTCACCATCGGAACTAGCGGGAGGGCCCTCCTACGAGCAGTACTTC.

This clone has only a few counts. The chain links TRBV29-1 to TRBJ1-1; D is unclear. Trimming shortened V by 4 bases and J by 1 base, and 10 bases separated the two germline ends. This CDR3 has 13 residues. From germline, CDR1 is SQVTM and CDR2 ANQGSEA. The CDR3 protein is CSVVRAKNTEAFF. The CDR3 DNA reads TGCAGCGTTGTGAGGGCGAAGAACACTGAAGCTTTCTTT.

J is TRBJ1-5 and V is TRBV2; 10 bases align to TRBD1. Germline assignment: CDR1 SNHLY and CDR2 FYNNEI. Trimming took 6 bases from V and 1 from J; bases not matched to a gene: 3. This CDR3 has 15 amino acids. The CDR3 DNA reads TGTGCCAGCAGAGGGGACAGGGGAAGCAATCAGCCCCAGCATTTT. It yields the protein CASRGDRGSNQPQHF.

The chain is built from TRBV4-3 and TRBJ2-1; perhaps TRBD2 as D (5 bases). This CDR3 spans 15 amino acids. V was pared by 0 bases and J by 0 bases, with 6 bases between. In germline, CDR1 is LGHNA, CDR2 YSLEER. CDR3 bases: TGCGCCAGCAGCCAAGAGGACTTCTCCTACAATGAGCAGTTCTTC. Protein sequence: CASSQEDFSYNEQFF.

This clone was seen a handful of times. The CDR3 DNA is TGTGCCAGCAGACAGGGAATATATGGCTACACCTTC. It yields the protein CASRQGIYGYTF. The V gene is TRBV27, the J gene TRBJ1-2; D perhaps matches TRBD1 (6 bases). Per germline, CDR1 MNHEY and CDR2 SMNVEV (reference sequence). The CDR3 is made up of 12 amino acids. The V and J ends lost 6 bases and 5 bases respectively, with 10 bases between them.

The chain recombines TRBV12-3 or TRBV12-4 with TRBJ1-2; D is possibly TRBD1 (6 bases). V dropped 3 bases and J dropped 8 bases, with 13 bases sitting between them. CDR3 length: 13 residues. Here the CDR3 reads CASSLTGGLGYTF. DNA for the CDR3: TGTGCCAGCAGTTTGACAGGAGGTTTGGGCTACACCTTC.

This clone was recorded once. V is TRBV5-6 and J is TRBJ2-3, with a possible D match to TRBD1 (5 bases). This CDR3 is 13 amino acids long. Per the germline V gene, CDR1 is SGHDT and CDR2 is YYEEEE. V lost 3 bases and J lost 3, with 8 bases in between. CDR3 in DNA: TGTGCCAGCAGCTGGGCAGGGACAGATACGCAGTATTTT. The encoded protein is CASSWAGTDTQYF.

J is TRBJ2-7 and V is TRBV7-2; a weak D match, TRBD2 (7 bases). The germline V gene encodes CDR1 SGHTA and CDR2 FQGNSA. This CDR3 is built from 13 residues. The germline V and J ends were trimmed by 8 bases and 7 bases, with 18 bases remaining between them. The CDR3 DNA sequence: TGTGCCAGCTCCCCGGGGGGCGCGAATGAGCAGTACTTC. Its protein is CASSPGGANEQYF.

V usage is TRBV5-6 and J usage is TRBJ2-7; TRBD2 might be the D (5 bases). The CDR3 runs 15 residues. Germline V gene lookup returns CDR1 SGHDT and CDR2 YYEEEE. Trimming pared 2 bases from V and 1 base from J, leaving 13 bases between. This chain's CDR3 is CASSLTQTGSYEQYF. The CDR3 region has the DNA TGTGCCAGCAGCTTAACTCAGACGGGGTCCTACGAGCAGTACTTC.

V gene TRBV11-2 combines with J gene TRBJ2-2; 10 nucleotides match TRBD1. Per germline, CDR1 SGHAT and CDR2 FQNNGV. The CDR3 runs 17 residues. V lost 1 base and J lost 5; bases outside the gene matches: 7. CDR3: CASSLGGGTGVTGELFF. Written as DNA, the CDR3 is TGTGCCAGCAGCTTAGGCGGAGGGACAGGGGTTACCGGGGAGCTGTTTTTT.

The J gene is TRBJ2-5, the V gene TRBV4-1; maybe TRBD2 (7 bases). The V gene lost 1 base and the J gene lost 1 base, with 10 bases spanning the gap. This CDR3 comprises 15 residues. Germline V lookup: CDR1 MGHRA, CDR2 YSYEKL. CDR3 in amino acids: CASSQAGGLQETQYF. CDR3 bases: TGCGCCAGCAGCCAAGCGGGGGGCCTCCAAGAGACCCAGTACTTC.

This clone counts as medium-sized. The CDR3 DNA reads TGTGCCAGCAGCCAAGATCGGTCAGGTACAGTAGCTAACTATGGCTACACCTTC. Its protein is CASSQDRSGTVANYGYTF. V usage is TRBV4-2 and J usage is TRBJ1-2; no definite D call. Trimming removed 0 bases from V and 0 bases from J, with 17 bases in between. Per germline, CDR1 LGHNA and CDR2 YNFKEQ. The CDR3 has 18 residues.